Shown below are 6 T cell receptor beta chains from a single sample sequenced in a study of STAT3 mutations in large granular lymphocyte leukemia. Study results and limitations: Every T-cell large granular lymphocyte leukemia patient had at least one immunodominant TCR beta clonotype.

Their target antigens are unknown. Sequencing used immunoSEQ multiplex PCR; TCRdb keeps in-frame clones, though not all of them. In the table there are roughly 46,000 clones, around 80% of which are singletons. The material sequenced was PBMCs. These receptors all stem from a human donor with T large granular lymphocyte leukemia. Some clones in this sample may be carry-over from other donors' samples.

The chain recombines TRBV19 with TRBJ1-5, with D perhaps matching TRBD1 (6 bases). Germline V CDR1 and CDR2: LNHDA, SQIVND (reference sequence). The CDR3 is 17 amino acids. V was shortened by 5 bases and J by 2 bases, with 19 bases between the two germline ends. This chain's CDR3 is CASSPHPQGMGNQPQHF. Here the CDR3 DNA reads TGTGCCAGTAGTCCCCACCCACAGGGAATGGGCAATCAGCCCCAGCATTTT.

The chain joins TRBV6-1 to TRBJ2-7; D might be TRBD1 (5 bases). The germline V gene encodes CDR1 MNHNS and CDR2 SASEGT. V gave up 3 bases and J gave up 3 bases, with 6 bases separating them. This CDR3 region has 12 residues. The CDR3 nucleotides read TGTGCCAGCAGTGAGACAGTCTACGAGCAGTACGTC. This sequence encodes CASSETVYEQYV.

This chain uses TRBV6-6 with TRBJ1-1, with D possibly being TRBD1 (5 bases). Germline V lookup: CDR1 MNHNY, CDR2 SVGAGI (reference sequence). V was clipped by 3 bases and J by 1 base, with 9 bases between them. CDR3 length: 14 residues. CDR3 loop: CASSYIDRNTEAFF. The CDR3, as DNA: TGTGCCAGCAGTTATATCGACAGGAACACTGAAGCTTTCTTT.

This chain links TRBV5-1 with TRBJ2-6, with D hard to call. CDR3 length equals 15 residues. Trimming took 1 base from V and 0 from J, leaving 5 bases between them. Germline V gene lookup returns CDR1 SGHRS and CDR2 YFSETQ. The CDR3, as DNA: TGCGCCAGCAGCTTGCAACCCTCTGGGGCCAACGTCCTGACTTTC. Its translation is CASSLQPSGANVLTF.

The chain combines TRBV5-6 with TRBJ1-2, with 9 bases aligning to TRBD1. Trimming at V came to 2 bases and at J to 7 bases, leaving 6 bases not matched to a gene. This CDR3 region has 14 residues. CDR1 and CDR2 from the germline V gene are SGHDT and YYEEEE. CDR3 region: CASSLRTGVGGYTF. The CDR3 nucleotides are TGTGCCAGCAGCTTAAGGACAGGGGTAGGTGGCTACACCTTC.

The chain links TRBV5-5 to TRBJ2-7; 10 positions match TRBD2. Unmatched junction bases numbered 4, after V lost 2 bases and J lost 5 bases. Germline CDR1 SGHKS, CDR2 YYEKEE (reference sequence). CDR3 length: 14 amino acids. CDR3 amino acids: CASSFSGGINEQYV. As DNA, the CDR3 is TGTGCCAGCAGCTTTAGCGGGGGGATCAACGAGCAGTACGTC.